This record covers a single TCR beta chain. This entry is derived from a study of blood T cell repertoires in COVID-19. Study context: COVID-19 samples from acute and convalescent phases originated in the United States, Italy and Spain.

Profiled with immunoSEQ multiplex PCR; TCRdb holds only in-frame clones, not every one. Of 250,000 to 300,000 clones listed, approximately 90% are singletons. V lost 4 bases and J lost 6; bases outside the gene matches: 5. The CDR3 is made up of 13 amino acids. Germline CDR1 is SGHRS and CDR2 is YFSETQ. The TCR was taken from a man younger than 35 who had recovered from COVID-19. Sequences were obtained from PBMCs or T cells enriched from blood (not recorded which). The rearrangement uses TRBV5-1 and TRBJ2-7, with 9 bases identical to TRBD1. The CDR3 protein is CASSPGTGIEQYF. The DNA of the CDR3 is TGCGCCAGCAGCCCCGGGACAGGGATCGAGCAGTACTTC.